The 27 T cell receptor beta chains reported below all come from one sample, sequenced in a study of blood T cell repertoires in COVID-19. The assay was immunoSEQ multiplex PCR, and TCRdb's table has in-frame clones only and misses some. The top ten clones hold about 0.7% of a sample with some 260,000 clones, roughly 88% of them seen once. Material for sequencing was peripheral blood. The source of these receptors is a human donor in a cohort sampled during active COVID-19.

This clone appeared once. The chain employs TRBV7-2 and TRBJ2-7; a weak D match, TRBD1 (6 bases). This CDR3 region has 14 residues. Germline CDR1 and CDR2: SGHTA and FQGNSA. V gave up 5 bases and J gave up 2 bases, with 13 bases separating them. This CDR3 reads CASSLPTGPYEQYF. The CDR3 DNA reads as TGTGCCAGCAGCCTCCCGACAGGACCCTACGAGCAGTACTTC.

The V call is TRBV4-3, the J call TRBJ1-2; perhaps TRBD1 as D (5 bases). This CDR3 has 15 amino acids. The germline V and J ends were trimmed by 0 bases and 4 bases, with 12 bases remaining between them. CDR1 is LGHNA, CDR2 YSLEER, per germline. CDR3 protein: CASSQDTGASYGYTF. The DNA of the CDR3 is TGCGCCAGCAGCCAAGACACAGGAGCCTCCTATGGCTACACCTTC.

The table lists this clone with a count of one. The CDR3 loop is CASSETGGIDYEQYF. The CDR3 DNA is TGTGCCAGCAGCGAGACAGGGGGAATTGACTACGAGCAGTACTTC. The chain is built from TRBV3-1 (or the pseudogene TRBV3-2) and TRBJ2-7; 9 positions match TRBD1. CDR1 LGHDT and CDR2 YNNKEL come from the germline V gene (reference sequence). V trimming: 5 bases; J trimming: 3 bases; junction bases outside the gene matches: 8. The CDR3 is 15 residues long.

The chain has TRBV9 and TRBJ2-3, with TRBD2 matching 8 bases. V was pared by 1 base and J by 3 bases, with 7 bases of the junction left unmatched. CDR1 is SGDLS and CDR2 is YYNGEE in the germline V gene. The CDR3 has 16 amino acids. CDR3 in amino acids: CASSVSWTSQTDTQYF. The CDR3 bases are TGTGCCAGCAGCGTATCCTGGACTAGCCAAACAGATACGCAGTATTTT.

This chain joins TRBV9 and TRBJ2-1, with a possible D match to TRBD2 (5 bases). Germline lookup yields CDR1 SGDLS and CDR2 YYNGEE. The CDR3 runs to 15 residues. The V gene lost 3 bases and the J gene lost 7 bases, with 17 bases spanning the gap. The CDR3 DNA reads TGTGCCAGCAGCGCCTCTCCCGGGGTCTTTAATGAGCAGTTCTTC. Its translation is CASSASPGVFNEQFF.

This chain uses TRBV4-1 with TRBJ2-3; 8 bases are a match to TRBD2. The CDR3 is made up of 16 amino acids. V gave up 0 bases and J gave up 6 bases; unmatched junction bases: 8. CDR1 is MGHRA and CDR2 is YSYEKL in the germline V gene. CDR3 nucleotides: TGCGCCAGCAGCCAAGATGTGCGGGGGGCGAGGGATACGCAGTATTTT. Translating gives CASSQDVRGARDTQYF.

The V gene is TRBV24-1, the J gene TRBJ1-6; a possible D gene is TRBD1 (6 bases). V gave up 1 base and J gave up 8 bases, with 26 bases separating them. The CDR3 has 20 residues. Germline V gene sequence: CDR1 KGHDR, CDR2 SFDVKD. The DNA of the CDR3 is TGTGCCACCAGTGATTTAGGGTTCGGTCGGGGGGGCGCGAGTTATTCACCCCTCCACTTT. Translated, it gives CATSDLGFGRGGASYSPLHF.

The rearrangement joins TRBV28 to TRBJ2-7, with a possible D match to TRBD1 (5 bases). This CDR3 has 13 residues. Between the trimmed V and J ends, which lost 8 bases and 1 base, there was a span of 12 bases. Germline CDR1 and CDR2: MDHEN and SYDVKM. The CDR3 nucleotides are TGTGCCAGCCAGGGTCTGCTTTCCTACGAGCAGTACTTC. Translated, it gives CASQGLLSYEQYF.

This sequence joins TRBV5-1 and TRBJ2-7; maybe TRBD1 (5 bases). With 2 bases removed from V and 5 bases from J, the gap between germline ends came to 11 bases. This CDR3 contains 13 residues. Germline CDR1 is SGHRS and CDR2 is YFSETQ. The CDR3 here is CASSFRVPHEQYF. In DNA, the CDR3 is TGCGCCAGCAGCTTCAGGGTCCCCCACGAGCAGTACTTC. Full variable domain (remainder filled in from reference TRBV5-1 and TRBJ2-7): KAGVTQTPRYLIKTRGQQVTLSCSPISGHRSVSWYQQTPGQGLQFLFEYFSETQRNKGNFPGRFSGRQFSNSRSEMNVSTLELGDSALYLCASSFRVPHEQYFGPGTRLTVT.

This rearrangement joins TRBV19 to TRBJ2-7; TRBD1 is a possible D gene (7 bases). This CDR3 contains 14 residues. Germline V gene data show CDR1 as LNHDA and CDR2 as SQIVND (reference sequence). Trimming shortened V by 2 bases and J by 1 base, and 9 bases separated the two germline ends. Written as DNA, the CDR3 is TGTGCCAGTAGTATACAGGGGGGTTCCTACGAGCAGTACTTC. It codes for CASSIQGGSYEQYF.

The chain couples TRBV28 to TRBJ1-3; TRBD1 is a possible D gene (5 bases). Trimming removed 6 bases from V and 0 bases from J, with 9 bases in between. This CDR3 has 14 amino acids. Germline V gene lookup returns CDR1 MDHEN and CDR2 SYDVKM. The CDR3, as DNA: TGTGCCAGCAGCGCAGGGCCCTCTGGAAACACCATATATTTT. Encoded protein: CASSAGPSGNTIYF.

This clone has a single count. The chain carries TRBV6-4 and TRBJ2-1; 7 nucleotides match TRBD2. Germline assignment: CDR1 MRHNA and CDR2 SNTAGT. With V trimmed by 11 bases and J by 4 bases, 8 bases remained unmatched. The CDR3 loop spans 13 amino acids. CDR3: CAGPGLFYNEQFF. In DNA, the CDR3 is TGTGCCGGTCCGGGACTATTTTACAATGAGCAGTTCTTC.

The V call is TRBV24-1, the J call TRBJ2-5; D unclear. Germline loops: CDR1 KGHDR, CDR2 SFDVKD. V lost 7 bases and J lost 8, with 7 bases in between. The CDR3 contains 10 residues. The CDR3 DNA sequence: TGTGCCACCAGGGGCATAACCCAGTACTTC. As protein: CATRGITQYF.

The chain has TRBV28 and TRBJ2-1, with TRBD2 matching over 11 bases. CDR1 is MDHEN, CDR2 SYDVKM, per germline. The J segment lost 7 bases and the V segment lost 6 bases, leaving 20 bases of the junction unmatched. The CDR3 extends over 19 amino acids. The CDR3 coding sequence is TGTGCCAGCAGAACCGTAGGGGGAGGTACTAGCGGGAGTTTAAATGAGCAGTTCTTC. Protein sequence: CASRTVGGGTSGSLNEQFF.

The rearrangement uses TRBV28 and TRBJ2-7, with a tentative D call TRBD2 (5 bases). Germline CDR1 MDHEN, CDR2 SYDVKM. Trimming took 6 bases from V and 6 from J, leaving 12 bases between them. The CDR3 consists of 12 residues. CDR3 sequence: CASSATSFEQYF. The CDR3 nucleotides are TGTGCCAGCAGCGCTACTAGTTTCGAGCAGTACTTC.

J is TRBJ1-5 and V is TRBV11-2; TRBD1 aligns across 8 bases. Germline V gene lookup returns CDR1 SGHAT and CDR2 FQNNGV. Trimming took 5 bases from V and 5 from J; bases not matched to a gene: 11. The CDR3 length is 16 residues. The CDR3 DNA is TGTGCCAGCAGCCAAGAGGGCAGGGGGCGCGATCAGCCCCAGCATTTT. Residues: CASSQEGRGRDQPQHF. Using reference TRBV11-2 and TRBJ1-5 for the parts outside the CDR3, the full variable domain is EAGVAQSPRYKIIEKRQSVAFWCNPISGHATLYWYQQILGQGPKLLIQFQNNGVVDDSQLPKDRFSAERLKGVDSTLKIQPAKLEDSAVYLCASSQEGRGRDQPQHFGDGTRLSIL.

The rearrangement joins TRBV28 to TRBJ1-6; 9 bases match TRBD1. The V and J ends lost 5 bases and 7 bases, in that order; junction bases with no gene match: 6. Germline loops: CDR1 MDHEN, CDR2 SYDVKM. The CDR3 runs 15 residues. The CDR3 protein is CASSGRDRVNSPLHF. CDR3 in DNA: TGTGCCAGCAGTGGCCGGGACAGGGTAAATTCACCCCTCCACTTT.

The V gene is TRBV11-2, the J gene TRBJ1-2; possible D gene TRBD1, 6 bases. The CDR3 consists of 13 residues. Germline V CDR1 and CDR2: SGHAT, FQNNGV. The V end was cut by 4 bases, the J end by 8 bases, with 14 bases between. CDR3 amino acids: CASSWGQGGGYTF. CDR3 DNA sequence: TGTGCCAGCAGCTGGGGACAAGGGGGAGGCTACACCTTC.

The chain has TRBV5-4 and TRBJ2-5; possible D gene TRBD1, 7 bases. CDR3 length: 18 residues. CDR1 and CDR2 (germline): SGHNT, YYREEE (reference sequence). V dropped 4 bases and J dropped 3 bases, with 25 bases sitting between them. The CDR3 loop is CASSLTGVAGGSKETQYF. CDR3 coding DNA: TGTGCCAGCAGCCTAACCGGGGTAGCAGGGGGGTCAAAAGAGACCCAGTACTTC.

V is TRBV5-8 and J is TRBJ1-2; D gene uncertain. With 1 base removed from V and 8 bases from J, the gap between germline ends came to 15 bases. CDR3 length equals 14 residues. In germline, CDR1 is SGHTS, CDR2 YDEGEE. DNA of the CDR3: TGTGCCAGCAGCTTGATGGGCAGCCTAAGGGGCTACACCTTC. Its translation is CASSLMGSLRGYTF.

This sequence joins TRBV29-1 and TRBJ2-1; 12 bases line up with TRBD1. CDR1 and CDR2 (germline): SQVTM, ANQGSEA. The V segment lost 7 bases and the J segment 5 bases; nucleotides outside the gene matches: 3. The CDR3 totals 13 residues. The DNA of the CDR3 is TGCAGCGCGGGACAGGGGGCGAACAATGAGCAGTTCTTC. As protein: CSAGQGANNEQFF.

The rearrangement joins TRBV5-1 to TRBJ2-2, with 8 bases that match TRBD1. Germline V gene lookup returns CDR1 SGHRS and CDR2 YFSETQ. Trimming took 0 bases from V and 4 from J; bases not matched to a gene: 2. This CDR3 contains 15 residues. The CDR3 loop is CASSLGTGTTGELFF. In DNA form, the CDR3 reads TGCGCCAGCAGCTTGGGGACAGGGACCACCGGGGAGCTGTTTTTT.

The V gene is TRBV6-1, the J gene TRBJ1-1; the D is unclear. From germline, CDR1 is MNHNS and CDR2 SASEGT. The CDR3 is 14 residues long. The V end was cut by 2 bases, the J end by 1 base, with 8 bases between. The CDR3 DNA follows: TGTGCCAGCAGTGAATGGCATAAGAACACTGAAGCTTTCTTT. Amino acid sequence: CASSEWHKNTEAFF.

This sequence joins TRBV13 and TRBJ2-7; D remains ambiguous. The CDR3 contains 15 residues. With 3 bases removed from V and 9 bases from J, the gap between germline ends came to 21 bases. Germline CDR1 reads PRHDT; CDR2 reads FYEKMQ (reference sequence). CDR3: CASSFKASRSSGQYF. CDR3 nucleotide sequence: TGTGCCAGCAGCTTCAAGGCCTCTAGGAGCTCGGGGCAGTACTTC.

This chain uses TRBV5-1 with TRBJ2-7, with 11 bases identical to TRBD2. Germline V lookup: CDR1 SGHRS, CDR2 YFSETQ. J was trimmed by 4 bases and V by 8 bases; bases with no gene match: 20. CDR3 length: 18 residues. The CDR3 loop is CASRPSGASGRSSYEQYF. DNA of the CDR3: TGCGCCAGTCGTCCATCAGGGGCTAGCGGGAGGTCGAGTTACGAGCAGTACTTC.

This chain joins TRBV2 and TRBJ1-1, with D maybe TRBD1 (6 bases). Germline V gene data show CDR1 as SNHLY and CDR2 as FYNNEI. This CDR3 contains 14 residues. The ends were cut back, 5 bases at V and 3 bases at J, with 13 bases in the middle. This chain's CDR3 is CASSWGGWDTEAFF. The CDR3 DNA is TGTGCCAGCAGTTGGGGGGGCTGGGACACTGAAGCTTTCTTT.

The DNA for the CDR3 is TGTGCCAGCAGCTTAGCGGGGACTATTTACGAGCAGTACTTC. Encoded protein: CASSLAGTIYEQYF. The J gene is TRBJ2-7, the V gene TRBV7-2; 7 bases are shared with TRBD2. Trimming at V came to 0 bases and at J to 4 bases, leaving 3 bases not matched to a gene. CDR1 and CDR2 from the germline V gene are SGHTA and FQGNSA. The CDR3 contains 14 residues.